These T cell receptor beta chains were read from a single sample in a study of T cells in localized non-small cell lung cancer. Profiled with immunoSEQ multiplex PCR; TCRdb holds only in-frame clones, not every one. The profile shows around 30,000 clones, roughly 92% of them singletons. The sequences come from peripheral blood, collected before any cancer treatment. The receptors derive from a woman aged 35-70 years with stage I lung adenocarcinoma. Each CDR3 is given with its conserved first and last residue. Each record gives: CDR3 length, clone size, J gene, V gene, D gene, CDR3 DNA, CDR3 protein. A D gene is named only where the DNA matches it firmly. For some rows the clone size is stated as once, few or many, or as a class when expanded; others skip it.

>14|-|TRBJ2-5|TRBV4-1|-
TGCGCCAGCAGCCAAGTTTGGGCAGAAGAGACCCAGTACTTC
CASSQVWAEETQYF
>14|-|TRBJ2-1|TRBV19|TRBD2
TGTGCCAGTAAGACTAGCGGAAATTACAATGAGCAGTTCTTC
CASKTSGNYNEQFF
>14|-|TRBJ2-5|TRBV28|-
TGTGCCAGCAGTTGGCCGGGTGACTTTAAGACCCAGTACTTC
CASSWPGDFKTQYF
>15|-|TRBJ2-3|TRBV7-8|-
TGTGCCAGCAGAAACGGGGAACTAAGCACAGATACGCAGTATTTT
CASRNGELSTDTQYF
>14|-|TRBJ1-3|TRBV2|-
TGTGCCAGCAGTGAAATCCAATCTGGAAACACCATATATTTT
CASSEIQSGNTIYF
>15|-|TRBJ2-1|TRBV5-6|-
TGTGCCAGCAGCTTGTACCAGCTTCCCTACAATGAGCAGTTCTTC
CASSLYQLPYNEQFF
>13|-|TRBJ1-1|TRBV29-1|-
TGCAGCGTTGGATGGGGGCCGAACACTGAAGCTTTCTTT
CSVGWGPNTEAFF
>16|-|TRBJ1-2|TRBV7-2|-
TGTGCCAGCAGCTTTTTCGGGGGTCGCTCTAACTATGGCTACACCTTC
CASSFFGGRSNYGYTF
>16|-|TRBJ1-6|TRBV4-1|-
TGCGCCAGCAGCCAAGTTCCGGACGGAGGTGTTTTCACCCTCCACTTT
CASSQVPDGGVFTLHF
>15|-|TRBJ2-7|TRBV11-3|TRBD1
TGTGCCAGCAGCCCAGGGGGTAGCCCCGGCTACGAGCAGTACTTC
CASSPGGSPGYEQYF
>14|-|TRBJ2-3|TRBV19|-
TGTGCCAGTAGCTATTGGGGTACCACAGATACGCAGTATTTT
CASSYWGTTDTQYF
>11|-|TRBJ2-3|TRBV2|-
TGTGCCAGCAGTGAGGGGGATACGCAGTATTTT
CASSEGDTQYF
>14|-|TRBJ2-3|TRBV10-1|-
TGCGCCAGCAGTGCCCGGGACTTCACAGATACGCAGTATTTT
CASSARDFTDTQYF
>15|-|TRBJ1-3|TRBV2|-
TGTGCCAGCAGTGAATCCGGCGGCTCTGGAAACACCATATATTTT
CASSESGGSGNTIYF
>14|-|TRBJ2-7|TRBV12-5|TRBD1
TGTGCTAGTGGTAAAGGACAGGGGGCAGACGAGCAGTACTTC
CASGKGQGADEQYF
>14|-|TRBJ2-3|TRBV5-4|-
TGTGCCAGCAGCTGGGAGGCGGGCACAGATACGCAGTATTTT
CASSWEAGTDTQYF
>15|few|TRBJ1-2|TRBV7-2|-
TGTGCCAGCAGCCGAATGAGGCAGGTGAACTATGGCTACACCTTC
CASSRMRQVNYGYTF
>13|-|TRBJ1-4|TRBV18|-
TGTGCCAGCTCACGAGACAGGTCTGAAAAACTGTTTTTT
CASSRDRSEKLFF
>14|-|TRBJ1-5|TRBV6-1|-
TGTGCCACAATGAGGGGGGATAGCAATCAGCCCCAGCATTTT
CATMRGDSNQPQHF
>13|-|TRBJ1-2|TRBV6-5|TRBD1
TGTGCCAGCAGAGGACAGGGTAACTATGGCTACACCTTC
CASRGQGNYGYTF
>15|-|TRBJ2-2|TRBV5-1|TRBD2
TGCGCCAGCAGCTTGGATCTAGCGGGGACCGGGGAGCTGTTTTTT
CASSLDLAGTGELFF
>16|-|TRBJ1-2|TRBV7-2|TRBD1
TGTGCCAGCAGCTTAGCGAGTGCAGGGGGTTACTATGGCTACACCTTC
CASSLASAGGYYGYTF
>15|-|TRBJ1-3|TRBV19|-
TGTGCCAGTAGTAACCCCGGAAAACTCGATAGCACCATATATTTT
CASSNPGKLDSTIYF
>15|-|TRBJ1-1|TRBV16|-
TGTGCCAGCAGCCAATCGCGGGGGATGAACACTGAAGCTTTCTTT
CASSQSRGMNTEAFF
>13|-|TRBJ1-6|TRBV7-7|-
TGTGCCAGCAGCTCTGACAGACGTTCACCCCTCCACTTT
CASSSDRRSPLHF